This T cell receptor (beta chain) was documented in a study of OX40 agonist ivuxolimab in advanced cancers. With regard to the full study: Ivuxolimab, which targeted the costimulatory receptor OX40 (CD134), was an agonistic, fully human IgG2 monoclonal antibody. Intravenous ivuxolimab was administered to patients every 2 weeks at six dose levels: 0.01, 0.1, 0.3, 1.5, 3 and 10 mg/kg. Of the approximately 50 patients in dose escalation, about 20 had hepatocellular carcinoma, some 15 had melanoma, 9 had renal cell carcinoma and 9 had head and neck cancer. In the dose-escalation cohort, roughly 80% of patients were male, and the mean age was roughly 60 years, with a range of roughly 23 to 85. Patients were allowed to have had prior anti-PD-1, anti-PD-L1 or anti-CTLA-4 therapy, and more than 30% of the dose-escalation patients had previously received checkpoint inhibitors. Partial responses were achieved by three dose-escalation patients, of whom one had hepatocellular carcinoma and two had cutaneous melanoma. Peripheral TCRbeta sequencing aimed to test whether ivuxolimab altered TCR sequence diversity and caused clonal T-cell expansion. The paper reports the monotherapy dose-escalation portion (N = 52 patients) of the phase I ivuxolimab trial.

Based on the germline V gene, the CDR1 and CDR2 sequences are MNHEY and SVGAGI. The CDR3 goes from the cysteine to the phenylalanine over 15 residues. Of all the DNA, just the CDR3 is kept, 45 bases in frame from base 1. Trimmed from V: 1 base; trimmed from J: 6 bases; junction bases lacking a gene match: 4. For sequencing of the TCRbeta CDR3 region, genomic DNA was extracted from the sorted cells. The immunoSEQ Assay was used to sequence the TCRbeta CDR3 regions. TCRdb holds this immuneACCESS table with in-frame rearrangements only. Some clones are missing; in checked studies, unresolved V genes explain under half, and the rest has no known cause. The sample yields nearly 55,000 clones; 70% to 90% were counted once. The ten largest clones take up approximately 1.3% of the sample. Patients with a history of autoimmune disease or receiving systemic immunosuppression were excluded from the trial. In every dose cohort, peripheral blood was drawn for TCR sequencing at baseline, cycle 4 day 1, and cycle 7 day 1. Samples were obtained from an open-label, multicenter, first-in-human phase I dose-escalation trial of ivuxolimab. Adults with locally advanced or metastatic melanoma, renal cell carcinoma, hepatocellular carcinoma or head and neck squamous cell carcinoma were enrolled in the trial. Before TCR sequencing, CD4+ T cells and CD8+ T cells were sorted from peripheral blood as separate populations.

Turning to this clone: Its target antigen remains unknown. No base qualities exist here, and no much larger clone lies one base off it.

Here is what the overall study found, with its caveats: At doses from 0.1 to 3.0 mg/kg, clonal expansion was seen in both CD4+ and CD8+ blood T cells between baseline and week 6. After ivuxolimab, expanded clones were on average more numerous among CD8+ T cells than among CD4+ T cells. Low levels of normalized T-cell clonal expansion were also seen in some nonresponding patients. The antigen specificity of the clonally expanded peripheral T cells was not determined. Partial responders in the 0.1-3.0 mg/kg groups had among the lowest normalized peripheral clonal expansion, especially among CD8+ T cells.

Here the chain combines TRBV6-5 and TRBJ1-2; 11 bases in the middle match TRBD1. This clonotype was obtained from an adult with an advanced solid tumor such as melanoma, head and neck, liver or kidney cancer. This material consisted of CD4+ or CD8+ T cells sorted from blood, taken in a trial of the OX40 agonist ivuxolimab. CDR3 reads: CASSYLRTGGDGYTF. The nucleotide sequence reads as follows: TGTGCCAGCAGTTACTTAAGGACAGGGGGCGATGGCTACACCTTC.